This T cell receptor beta chain appears in the sequencing data of a study of OX40 agonist ivuxolimab in advanced cancers. Study-wide background: Partial responses were recorded for three patients, including one with hepatocellular carcinoma and two with cutaneous melanoma.

The V end was cut by 1 base, the J end by 4 bases, with 8 bases between. CDR3 size: 14 residues. Germline lookup yields CDR1 LGHNA and CDR2 YSLEER. Study observations and caveats: Certain nonresponders additionally had low normalized T-cell clonal expansion. With doses of 0.1-3.0 mg/kg, partial responders showed among the lowest clonal expansion.

The count of this clone is one. Antigen specificity is unknown. The sample has other DNA sequences that encode this CDR3 too. Method: immunoSEQ multiplex PCR; TCRdb's copy keeps in-frame clones and lacks some. The sample lists over 20,000 clones, approximately 83% occurring once. This receptor was obtained from an adult with an advanced solid tumor such as melanoma, head and neck, liver or kidney cancer. Source: CD4+ or CD8+ T cells sorted from blood, taken in a trial of the OX40 agonist ivuxolimab. The chain is built from TRBV4-3 and TRBJ1-3; D ambiguous. The CDR3 region is CASSQGAGGNTIYF. The CDR3 DNA reads TGCGCCAGCAGCCAAGGAGCAGGAGGAAACACCATATATTTT.